The clone carrying this TCR beta chain has only a few counts. Antigen specificity is unknown. Germline V gene lookup returns CDR1 LNHDA and CDR2 SQIVND (reference sequence). J was trimmed by 0 bases and V by 5 bases; bases with no gene match: 5. This CDR3 has 15 amino acids. Arm-PCR of CDR3 regions and iRepertoire HTBI primers were the basis on which TCR beta libraries were built. TCRdb reprocessed the multiplex PCR reads with MiXCR, giving one entry per CDR3 protein. The sample lists approximately 540,000 distinct CDR3 sequences; approximately 12% were seen once. The source of the sample is a study of regulatory T cells in long-lasting Graves disease. Overall study: Recently diagnosed Graves' patients had received antithyroid drugs for under 3 months.

Time point reported: newly diagnosed GD, antithyroid drugs for less than 3 months. The TCR library was prepared using RNA isolated from PBMCs. Broader study findings: Patients with persistent disease showed a bias toward TRBV28, TRBJ1-2 and TRBJ2-5.

These same records also appear under a second study, on T cells in Graves' hyperthyroidism and ophthalmopathy. That study reports: Diagnosis of hyperthyroidism was new in patients aged 18 to 65, and its duration was under 2 months. A median approximately 6.5 months before onset, the model predicted ophthalmopathy.

This clonotype originated in a woman in her thirties with Graves disease. The sample here was peripheral blood mononuclear cells (PBMCs), taken at new diagnosis, from a patient treated with antithyroid drugs. The chain links TRBV19 to TRBJ2-7; 9 nucleotides line up with TRBD2. The CDR3 coding sequence is TGTGCCAGTAGTCCTAGCGGGACCAGCTCCTACGAGCAGTACTTC. Protein sequence: CASSPSGTSSYEQYF.